These 29 T cell receptor beta chains were sequenced from one sample in a study of control samples from healthy donors and cancer patients (TCRdb year 2020). The library came from the immunoSEQ multiplex PCR assay. Here the immuneACCESS table is served through TCRdb, limited to in-frame sequences with V and J called. Missing clones are a known gap in these copies; in checked studies unresolved V genes cover under half, and the rest lacks a known reason. For this sample there are around 41,000 clones; around 83% appear just once. Around a fifth of the sample comes from the top ten. The sequenced material came from PBMCs. The receptors originated from an older woman with lung cancer.

The chain is built from TRBV7-6 and TRBJ2-3; 10 nucleotides match TRBD2. Germline CDR1 reads SGHVS; CDR2 reads FNYEAQ. V trimming: 5 bases; J trimming: 3 bases; junction bases outside the gene matches: 5. This CDR3 has 15 residues. This chain's CDR3 is CASSPSGGGTDTQYF. DNA for the CDR3: TGTGCCAGCAGCCCCAGCGGGGGGGGTACAGATACGCAGTATTTT. The full variable domain, with the rest looked up from reference TRBV7-6 and TRBJ2-3, is GAGVSQSPRYKVTKRGQDVALRCDPISGHVSLYWYRQALGQGPEFLTYFNYEAQQDKSGLPNDRFSAERPEGSISTLTIQRTEQRDSAMYRCASSPSGGGTDTQYFGPGTRLTVL.

To note about this clone: At one end, the junction sequence differs from germline, possibly due to a read error. This chain links TRBV18 with TRBJ2-5; D is perhaps TRBD2 (5 bases). The germline V gene has CDR1 KGHSH and CDR2 LQKENI. The CDR3 covers 12 residues. The CDR3 region has the DNA TGTGCCAGCTCACCACCCTCTAGCCCCGCGAACTTC. This translates into CASSPPSSPANF.

The chain couples TRBV7-8 to TRBJ1-4, with a possible D match to TRBD1 (5 bases). The CDR3 covers 19 residues. Trimming stripped 1 base from V and 0 bases from J, with 18 bases between. Germline V gene sequence: CDR1 SGHVS, CDR2 FQNEAQ. CDR3: CASSLGGRGVQATNEKLFF. CDR3 nucleotides: TGTGCCAGCAGCTTAGGGGGCCGCGGGGTTCAGGCAACTAATGAAAAACTGTTTTTT.

This clone was counted a single time. The chain uses TRBV6-5 and TRBJ1-1; D gene uncertain. Trimming took 4 bases from V and 0 from J, leaving 9 bases between them. CDR1 and CDR2 (germline): MNHEY, SVGAGI. CDR3 length: 14 amino acids. This CDR3 reads CASSWGEMNTEAFF. The CDR3 DNA is TGTGCCAGCAGTTGGGGAGAAATGAACACTGAAGCTTTCTTT.

This chain joins TRBV6-2 or TRBV6-3 and TRBJ1-4; 7 bases line up with TRBD1. Germline trimming cut 5 bases from V and 4 bases from J; bases unmatched to any gene: 4. The CDR3 loop spans 14 amino acids. CDR1 and CDR2 from the germline V gene are MNHEY and SVGEGT. CDR3 nucleotides: TGTGCCAGCAGTGGGACAGCCTTTAATGAAAAACTGTTTTTT. Amino acid sequence: CASSGTAFNEKLFF.

Only one count was recorded for this clone. The chain recombines TRBV5-4 with TRBJ2-3; 9 nucleotides match TRBD2. V shed 0 bases and J 2 bases; nucleotides not matched to a gene: 4. The CDR3 loop spans 16 amino acids. Germline V gives CDR1 SGHNT, CDR2 YYREEE (reference sequence). This chain's CDR3 is CASSLGGRASTDTQYF. Here the CDR3 DNA reads TGTGCCAGCAGCTTGGGCGGGAGGGCCTCCACAGATACGCAGTATTTT.

The chain uses TRBV6-4 and TRBJ2-6; D may match TRBD1 or TRBD2 (5 bases each). The CDR3 totals 16 residues. Germline values: CDR1 MRHNA, CDR2 SNTAGT. V was clipped by 10 bases and J by 1 base, with 17 bases between them. The CDR3, as DNA: TGTGCCATCGATTTGCCGGGGCCTTCTGGGGCCAACGTCCTGACTTTC. Residues: CAIDLPGPSGANVLTF.

The chain links TRBV7-2 to TRBJ2-7; D not certain. From germline, CDR1 is SGHTA and CDR2 FQGNSA. Between the trimmed V and J ends, which lost 10 bases and 2 bases, there was a span of 12 bases. The CDR3 spans 12 residues. The CDR3 region has the DNA TGTGCCACACGGCCAGACGCCTACGAGCAGTACTTC. As protein: CATRPDAYEQYF. The full variable domain, in which reference TRBV7-2 and TRBJ2-7 provide the parts outside the CDR3, is GAGVSQSPSNKVTEKGKDVELRCDPISGHTALYWYRQSLGQGLEFLIYFQGNSAPDKSGLPSDRFSAERTGGSVSTLTIQRTQQEDSAVYLCATRPDAYEQYFGPGTRLTVT.

V gene TRBV6-6 combines with J gene TRBJ1-1; 8 positions match TRBD1. The CDR3 has 14 amino acids. CDR1 and CDR2 (germline): MNHNY, SVGAGI (reference sequence). With V trimmed by 10 bases and J by 5 bases, 12 bases remained unmatched. The CDR3 region is CATLTQGAGTEAFF. CDR3 DNA sequence: TGTGCCACCTTAACTCAGGGGGCCGGAACTGAAGCTTTCTTT.

The rearrangement uses TRBV5-1 and TRBJ1-1; D remains ambiguous. V gave up 0 bases and J gave up 4 bases, with 13 bases separating them. From germline, CDR1 is SGHRS and CDR2 YFSETQ. The CDR3 is made up of 15 amino acids. CDR3 DNA: TGCGCCAGCAGCTTGGCCATTGGGGTTAGCACTGAAGCTTTCTTT. Protein sequence: CASSLAIGVSTEAFF.

The chain couples TRBV7-3 to TRBJ2-3; possibly TRBD1 for D (6 bases). This CDR3 contains 13 residues. Trimming shortened V by 6 bases and J by 2 bases, and 9 bases separated the two germline ends. Germline values: CDR1 SGHTA, CDR2 FQGTGA. The CDR3: CASRRTDTDTQYF. CDR3 bases: TGTGCCAGCAGGAGGACAGACACAGATACGCAGTATTTT.

This clone was recorded once. CDR3 protein: CASRGTSGAADTQYF. In DNA, the CDR3 is TGTGCCAGCAGGGGGACTAGCGGGGCGGCAGATACGCAGTATTTT. The J gene is TRBJ2-3, the V gene TRBV6-6; TRBD2 matches 13 bases. From germline, CDR1 is MNHNY and CDR2 SVGAGI (reference sequence). The CDR3 spans 15 residues. V trimming: 6 bases; J trimming: 4 bases; junction bases outside the gene matches: 4.

The rearrangement links TRBV27 to TRBJ1-2; D perhaps matches TRBD1 (6 bases). The germline V and J ends were trimmed by 3 bases and 4 bases, with 9 bases remaining between them. The CDR3 is made up of 13 amino acids. Germline loops: CDR1 MNHEY, CDR2 SMNVEV (reference sequence). CDR3 nucleotides: TGTGCCAGCAGTTTTAGGGGGACCTATGGCTACACCTTC. Translating gives CASSFRGTYGYTF.

The genes are TRBV6-2 or TRBV6-3 and TRBJ1-2; no definite D call. Germline V gene lookup returns CDR1 MNHEY and CDR2 SVGEGT. V dropped 4 bases and J dropped 3 bases, with 6 bases sitting between them. The CDR3 covers 12 residues. The CDR3 is CASSSDDYGYTF. For the CDR3, the DNA is TGTGCCAGCAGTTCAGACGACTATGGCTACACCTTC.

This chain uses TRBV4-1 with TRBJ1-5; a weak D match, TRBD1 (6 bases). Trimming cost V 6 bases and J 0 bases, with 12 bases left between them. CDR1 and CDR2 from the germline V gene are MGHRA and YSYEKL. This CDR3 contains 15 residues. CDR3 coding DNA: TGCGCCAGCAGGCGGGACACTTATAGCAATCAGCCCCAGCATTTT. Amino acid sequence: CASRRDTYSNQPQHF.

This clone qualifies as medium-sized. This chain connects TRBV5-4 to TRBJ1-2; 8 nucleotides agree with TRBD1. Germline CDR1 SGHNT, CDR2 YYREEE (reference sequence). This CDR3 region has 15 residues. The V gene end was trimmed by 3 bases and the J gene end by 9 bases; junction bases not matched to a gene: 13. As DNA, the CDR3 is TGTGCCAGCAGCTCTCTGAGGACAGGGTATTACAGCTACACCTTC. Residues: CASSSLRTGYYSYTF.

The chain recombines TRBV7-2 with TRBJ2-5; D perhaps matches TRBD2 (7 bases). The CDR3 extends over 14 amino acids. V lost 2 bases to trimming and J lost 12 bases, with 19 bases between them. From germline, CDR1 is SGHTA and CDR2 FQGNSA. As DNA, the CDR3 is TGTGCCAGCAGCTTAACCCCTCGCGGGGGCTTAGAGTACTTC. This encodes CASSLTPRGGLEYF.

The chain employs TRBV29-1 and TRBJ1-5; D uncertain. V was cut by 5 bases and J by 0 bases, with 8 bases left in between. Germline-derived CDR1 and CDR2 are SQVTM and ANQGSEA. The CDR3 length is 13 residues. CDR3 DNA: TGCAGCGTTTTGGATGATAGCAATCAGCCCCAGCATTTT. Protein product: CSVLDDSNQPQHF.

The chain employs TRBV5-5 and TRBJ1-1, with unresolved D. Trimming removed 4 bases from V and 0 bases from J, with 7 bases in between. Germline-derived CDR1 and CDR2 are SGHKS and YYEKEE (reference sequence). The CDR3 has 13 amino acids. The CDR3 reads CASSRAMNTEAFF. The CDR3 DNA follows: TGTGCCAGCAGCAGAGCCATGAACACTGAAGCTTTCTTT.

This chain connects TRBV4-1 to TRBJ2-7; maybe TRBD2 (6 bases). With 4 bases removed from V and 6 bases from J, the gap between germline ends came to 19 bases. Germline CDR1 is MGHRA and CDR2 is YSYEKL. The CDR3 has 15 amino acids. In DNA form, the CDR3 reads TGCGCCAGCAGCCCTGGGGCGGGCGGGGAGGCCGAGCAGTACTTC. Translation gives CASSPGAGGEAEQYF.

This sequence joins TRBV3-1 (or the pseudogene TRBV3-2) and TRBJ2-2; the D gene is possibly TRBD2 (5 bases). Germline CDR1 LGHDT, CDR2 YNNKEL (reference sequence). V was shortened by 0 bases and J by 6 bases, with 35 bases between the two germline ends. The CDR3 loop spans 23 amino acids. The CDR3 here is CASSQDPRGSSFRRGSVPGELFF. CDR3 nucleotide sequence: TGTGCCAGCAGCCAAGATCCCCGGGGATCGTCCTTTCGGCGTGGGAGTGTTCCCGGGGAGCTGTTTTTT.

The chain is built from TRBV6-6 and TRBJ1-2; TRBD1 aligns across 7 bases. J gave up 4 bases and V 0 bases, and 8 bases lay outside the gene matches. This CDR3 region has 16 residues. Germline V gene lookup returns CDR1 MNHNY and CDR2 SVGAGI (reference sequence). In DNA form, the CDR3 reads TGTGCCAGCAGTTACTCGAAGTCCGGGACAGCCTATGGCTACACCTTC. Amino acids: CASSYSKSGTAYGYTF.

The genes are TRBV14 and TRBJ2-7, with a tentative D call TRBD2 (6 bases). Germline CDR1 SGHDN, CDR2 FVKESK. This CDR3 has 15 amino acids. Trimming left V 1 base short and J 2 bases short, with 12 bases between. This CDR3 reads CASSQGSWGAYEQYF. CDR3 in DNA: TGTGCCAGCAGCCAAGGGTCCTGGGGGGCCTACGAGCAGTACTTC.

The CDR3 spells CASIQTGTSAREQYF. The CDR3 region has the DNA TGTGCCAGCATCCAGACCGGGACTAGCGCTCGCGAGCAGTACTTC. This rearrangement joins TRBV7-2 to TRBJ2-7, with TRBD2 matching 10 bases. This CDR3 has 15 residues. With 7 bases clipped from V and 6 bases from J, the junction kept 12 bases outside the gene matches. CDR1 and CDR2 from the germline V gene are SGHTA and FQGNSA.

The rearrangement uses TRBV25-1 and TRBJ1-1, with D maybe TRBD1 (6 bases). This CDR3 has 16 residues. V was shortened by 4 bases and J by 1 base, with 16 bases between the two germline ends. Germline CDR1 reads MGHDK; CDR2 reads SYGVNS. The CDR3 region is CASSAQWGPKNTEAFF. The CDR3 nucleotides read TGTGCCAGCAGTGCCCAGTGGGGGCCCAAGAACACTGAAGCTTTCTTT.

The rearrangement uses TRBV9 and TRBJ1-1; D remains unclear. The germline V gene has CDR1 SGDLS and CDR2 YYNGEE. V gave up 2 bases and J gave up 5 bases, with 10 bases separating them. The CDR3 contains 13 residues. Here the CDR3 reads CASSVLPGTEAFF. The CDR3 DNA reads TGTGCCAGCAGCGTCCTTCCGGGGACTGAAGCTTTCTTT.

This clone was picked up a small number of times. The chain uses TRBV18 and TRBJ2-7; D gene uncertain. V was cut by 4 bases and J by 5 bases, with 15 bases left in between. Germline V gene sequence: CDR1 KGHSH, CDR2 LQKENI. The CDR3 consists of 14 residues. CDR3 sequence: CASSHPVVPHEQYF. CDR3 sequence (DNA): TGTGCCAGCTCACACCCCGTCGTTCCCCACGAGCAGTACTTC.

The V gene is TRBV11-2, the J gene TRBJ1-5; D is possibly TRBD1 (6 bases). Trimming shortened V by 5 bases and J by 6 bases, and 11 bases separated the two germline ends. Germline V gives CDR1 SGHAT, CDR2 FQNNGV. The CDR3 loop spans 13 amino acids. The CDR3 reads CASSPGEAQPQHF. The CDR3, as DNA: TGTGCCAGCAGCCCAGGGGAAGCTCAGCCCCAGCATTTT.

The table lists this clone with a few counts. The chain is built from TRBV11-2 and TRBJ2-5; D possibly corresponds to TRBD2 (5 bases). CDR1 and CDR2 (germline): SGHAT, FQNNGV. The CDR3 has 14 residues. Deletions cut 0 bases from V and 4 bases from J, with 9 bases between. The CDR3: CASSLDLAGETQYF. The CDR3, as DNA: TGTGCCAGCAGCTTAGATCTAGCAGGAGAGACCCAGTACTTC. Full variable domain (missing parts from reference TRBV11-2 and TRBJ2-5): EAGVAQSPRYKIIEKRQSVAFWCNPISGHATLYWYQQILGQGPKLLIQFQNNGVVDDSQLPKDRFSAERLKGVDSTLKIQPAKLEDSAVYLCASSLDLAGETQYFGPGTRLLVL.